This T cell receptor (beta chain) comes out of a study of cytotoxic CD8 clonotypes in ibrutinib-treated CLL. Study-level findings and limits: Upon ibrutinib response clonality rose, and upon progression it fell back toward baseline. Sustained-remission and progressing patients were not sampled at matched times. Treatment left the uncommon public clonotypes either contracted or stable in frequency.

As for this clone: The antigen remains unidentified.

The assay was immunoSEQ multiplex PCR, and TCRdb's table has in-frame clones only and misses some. The profile shows about 270,000 clones, less than 85% of them singletons. The germline V gene has CDR1 KGHSH and CDR2 LQKENI. CDR3 size: 14 residues. The V gene lost 5 bases and the J gene lost 0 bases, with 7 bases spanning the gap. Extraction of approximately 2.2 micrograms of genomic DNA from cryopreserved PBMCs supplied material for TCR beta libraries. The sequencing used PBMCs, collected at disease progression, from a patient treated with ibrutinib. The V gene is TRBV18, the J gene TRBJ1-4; D is uncertain. The sequence was collected from a human donor with chronic lymphocytic leukemia. This CDR3 is CASSGQTTNEKLFF. The CDR3, as DNA: TGTGCCAGCTCAGGGCAGACAACTAATGAAAAACTGTTTTTT. Full variable domain (missing parts from reference TRBV18 and TRBJ1-4): NAGVMQNPRHLVRRRGQEARLRCSPMKGHSHVYWYRQLPEEGLKFMVYLQKENIIDESGMPKERFSAEFPKEGPSILRIQQVVRGDSAAYFCASSGQTTNEKLFFGSGTQLSVL.